A selection of T cell receptor beta chains follows, all from one sample in a study of shared clonotypes between healthy human individuals. Profiling relied on immunoSEQ multiplex PCR, and the TCRdb table lists in-frame clones only, not all of them. Of some 1.4 million clones listed, roughly 96% are singletons. The specimen was naive CD4+ T cells sorted from blood. The receptors derive from a young man in good health. Each CDR3 is given with its conserved first and last residue. The D gene is left open where the match is weak. Expanded clones get a size class; other rows say once, few or many, or leave the size out.

j_call v_call clone_size d_call cdr3_aa cdr3_nt
TRBJ2-5 TRBV5-1 - - CASSRGLGSGMQETQYF TGCGCCAGCAGCAGGGGTCTTGGATCAGGCATGCAAGAGACCCAGTACTTC
TRBJ2-1 TRBV28 - - CASTRRLVPYNEQFF TGTGCCAGCACCCGAAGACTAGTTCCCTACAATGAGCAGTTCTTC
TRBJ1-1 TRBV27 - - CAIRSQAGTEAFF TGTGCCATCCGAAGCCAAGCTGGCACTGAAGCTTTCTTT
TRBJ2-7 TRBV18 - - CASSPVGTGFDEQYF TGTGCCAGCTCACCAGTCGGTACAGGGTTCGACGAGCAGTACTTC
TRBJ1-3 TRBV14 - - CASSQEEGSGNTIYF TGTGCCAGCAGCCAAGAAGAAGGCTCTGGAAACACCATATATTTT
TRBJ2-7 TRBV11-2 - - CASSLSDSYYEQYF TGTGCCAGCAGCTTAAGTGACAGTTACTACGAGCAGTACTTC
TRBJ2-7 TRBV6-5 - - CASKGGPDYEQYF TGTGCCAGCAAAGGGGGGCCCGACTACGAGCAGTACTTC
TRBJ2-7 TRBV2 - - CASSERGGEQYF TGTGCCAGCAGTGAACGTGGAGGCGAGCAGTACTTC
TRBJ2-5 TRBV11-3 - - CASSLDQGGQETQYF TGTGCCAGCAGCTTAGATCAAGGGGGGCAAGAGACCCAGTACTTC
TRBJ2-2 TRBV29-1 - - CSVAVRSNGELFF TGCAGCGTTGCGGTCCGATCGAACGGGGAGCTGTTTTTT
TRBJ2-1 TRBV28 - - CASSLSPDWEVHEQFF TGTGCCAGCAGTTTATCCCCGGACTGGGAGGTACATGAGCAGTTCTTC
TRBJ2-7 TRBV28 once - CASSFSTGREQYF TGTGCCAGCAGTTTTAGTACAGGTAGAGAGCAGTACTTC
TRBJ2-5 TRBV5-1 - TRBD2 CASSPAVGRGYGTQYF TGCGCCAGCAGCCCCGCGGTCGGGAGGGGTTACGGGACCCAGTACTTC
TRBJ2-7 TRBV7-2 - TRBD1 CASSTTTGPGYEQYF TGTGCCAGCAGCACTACGACAGGGCCAGGCTACGAGCAGTACTTC
TRBJ2-2 TRBV2 - - CASSDYGRSNTGELFF TGTGCCAGCAGTGATTATGGCAGGTCTAACACCGGGGAGCTGTTTTTT
TRBJ2-7 TRBV11-2 - - CASSLVGLSGYEQYF TGTGCCAGCAGCTTAGTCGGGTTGTCGGGCTACGAGCAGTACTTC
TRBJ1-5 TRBV6-5 - TRBD1 CASSQTGGNRQPQHF TGTGCCAGCAGTCAGACAGGGGGGAACCGTCAGCCCCAGCATTTT
TRBJ2-1 TRBV7-9 - - CASSPSQGHPYNEQFF TGTGCCAGCAGCCCCTCGCAGGGCCATCCCTACAATGAGCAGTTCTTC
TRBJ1-1 TRBV5-1 - - CASSLMDNMNTEAFF TGCGCCAGCAGCCTCATGGACAATATGAACACTGAAGCTTTCTTT
TRBJ2-2 TRBV27 - - CASSLPPLGRTNTGELFF TGTGCCAGCAGTTTGCCCCCCCTTGGACGTACGAACACCGGGGAGCTGTTTTTT
TRBJ2-7 TRBV5-1 - TRBD1 CASSLGTGQSYEQYF TGCGCCAGCAGCTTAGGGACAGGGCAGTCCTACGAGCAGTACTTC
TRBJ2-1 TRBV11-2 - TRBD2 CASRTGTSGRNEQFF TGTGCCAGCAGGACCGGGACTAGCGGGAGAAATGAGCAGTTCTTC
TRBJ2-5 TRBV29-1 - - CSVAIGLKETQYF TGCAGCGTTGCAATAGGGCTCAAAGAGACCCAGTACTTC
TRBJ2-6 TRBV7-3 - - CASSLYSGRPSGANVLTF TGTGCCAGCAGCTTGTACTCAGGGCGCCCCTCTGGGGCCAACGTCCTGACTTTC
TRBJ2-5 TRBV5-1 - - CASSLTYQETQYF TGCGCCAGCAGCTTAACCTACCAAGAGACCCAGTACTTC
TRBJ2-7 TRBV7-2 - - CASSLSPGNRYEQYF TGTGCCAGCAGCCTAAGTCCCGGGAACAGATACGAGCAGTACTTC
TRBJ2-2 TRBV2 - TRBD1 CASSDRVSSRGELFF TGTGCCAGCAGCGACAGGGTTTCCTCACGGGGGGAGCTGTTTTTT
TRBJ1-2 TRBV28 - - CASSRSYGYTF TGTGCCAGCAGTCGGAGCTATGGCTACACCTTC
TRBJ2-3 TRBV15 - - CATSSQRGADTQYF TGTGCCACCAGCAGCCAAAGGGGGGCAGATACGCAGTATTTT
TRBJ2-7 TRBV4-3 once - CASSQEGAYEQYF TGCGCCAGCAGCCAAGAAGGCGCCTACGAGCAGTACTTC
TRBJ2-7 TRBV28 once TRBD2 CASRGLAGVSFYEQYF TGTGCCAGCAGAGGACTAGCGGGAGTATCTTTTTACGAGCAGTACTTC
TRBJ2-6 TRBV27 - TRBD1 CASSTQTGGGANVLTF TGTGCCAGCAGTACGCAGACAGGGGGTGGGGCCAACGTCCTGACTTTC
TRBJ1-3 TRBV28 - - CASSLTTGNTIYF TGTGCCAGCAGTTTGACAACTGGAAACACCATATATTTT
TRBJ2-3 TRBV7-8 - - CASSTLAGPTDTQYF TGTGCCAGCAGCACACTGGCGGGGCCCACAGATACGCAGTATTTT
TRBJ2-5 TRBV29-1 - - CSACGQYSETQYF TGCAGCGCCTGTGGACAGTATTCAGAGACCCAGTACTTC
TRBJ1-1 TRBV7-9 - - CASSLSGGEAFF TGTGCCAGCAGCTTATCGGGAGGTGAAGCTTTCTTT
TRBJ2-3 TRBV5-4 - - CASSLTPSTDTQYF TGTGCCAGCAGCTTGACGCCTAGCACAGATACGCAGTATTTT